Below, 18 T cell receptor beta chains from the same sample are listed, as sequenced in a study of shared clonotypes between healthy human individuals. In the naive CD8 group, cells lacked CD45RO and were positively selected for CCR7, so terminally differentiated effector memory CD45RA+ cells were left out. Measured with immunoSEQ multiplex PCR; TCRdb has only the in-frame clones, and not every one. This table holds nearly 2 million clones, around 96% found once. Sequencing input: naive CD8+ T cells sorted from blood. The receptors were sampled from a man aged 18 to 30 in good health.

V gene TRBV11-2 combines with J gene TRBJ2-1; TRBD2 aligns across 10 bases. Trimming took 5 bases from V and 7 from J; bases not matched to a gene: 8. This CDR3 has 15 residues. Germline values: CDR1 SGHAT, CDR2 FQNNGV. CDR3 coding DNA: TGTGCCAGCAGCACTAGCGGGAACCTGGGGAATGAGCAGTTCTTC. Protein: CASSTSGNLGNEQFF.

The chain carries TRBV28 and TRBJ1-2, with TRBD1 matching 11 bases. With V trimmed by 8 bases and J by 6 bases, 5 bases remained unmatched. Germline V gives CDR1 MDHEN, CDR2 SYDVKM. CDR3 length equals 13 residues. CDR3: CASRGQGEDGYTF. CDR3 DNA: TGTGCCAGCCGGGGACAGGGGGAGGATGGCTACACCTTC.

The chain couples TRBV4-3 to TRBJ2-7, with 10 nucleotides matching TRBD2. With V trimmed by 1 base and J by 5 bases, 14 bases remained unmatched. From germline, CDR1 is LGHNA and CDR2 YSLEER. CDR3 length: 18 residues. The CDR3: CASSQAPEISGRFHEQYF. The CDR3 DNA is TGCGCCAGCAGCCAAGCCCCGGAGATTAGCGGGAGGTTCCACGAGCAGTACTTC.

V and J are TRBV4-3 and TRBJ2-1; the match to TRBD2 covers 10 bases. With 3 bases clipped from V and 6 bases from J, the junction kept 5 bases outside the gene matches. The CDR3 spans 15 residues. The V gene's germline CDR1 is LGHNA and CDR2 YSLEER. This CDR3 is CASSQVSGRGNEQFF. CDR3 nucleotide sequence: TGCGCCAGCAGCCAGGTGAGCGGGAGGGGCAATGAGCAGTTCTTC.

The chain joins TRBV6-5 to TRBJ2-7, with 8 bases fitting TRBD1. The V segment lost 0 bases and the J segment 2 bases; nucleotides outside the gene matches: 6. Germline loops: CDR1 MNHEY, CDR2 SVGAGI. This CDR3 has 16 amino acids. The CDR3 bases are TGTGCCAGCAGTTACTCGCCAGGGGGCGTAACCTACGAGCAGTACTTC. It translates to CASSYSPGGVTYEQYF.

Of note for this clone: Other DNA sequences in this sample translate to the same CDR3. The chain links TRBV5-4 to TRBJ2-1; a weak D match, TRBD1 (5 bases). The germline V gene has CDR1 SGHNT and CDR2 YYREEE (reference sequence). V shed 1 base and J shed 9 bases, with 5 bases lying between them. The CDR3 loop spans 11 amino acids. CDR3 in amino acids: CASSLQGEQFF. CDR3 DNA: TGTGCCAGCAGCTTGCAGGGTGAGCAGTTCTTC.

The gene calls are TRBV4-1 and TRBJ2-5, with 8 nucleotides matching TRBD2. The junction had 5 bases not matched to a gene; V was cut back by 3 bases and J by 5 bases. Germline assignment: CDR1 MGHRA and CDR2 YSYEKL. The CDR3 length is 14 residues. The CDR3 nucleotides read TGCGCCAGCAGCCATAGAGCGGGGGTGGAGACCCAGTACTTC. It codes for CASSHRAGVETQYF.

This clone is a singleton in its sample. The rearrangement uses TRBV11-3 and TRBJ2-7, with 8 bases fitting TRBD1. Trimming at V came to 5 bases and at J to 0 bases, leaving 6 bases not matched to a gene. This CDR3 region has 15 residues. CDR1 and CDR2 (germline): SGHNT, YENEEA. DNA of the CDR3: TGTGCCAGCAGCCGGGGGACAGGCCTCTCCTACGAGCAGTACTTC. Amino acid sequence: CASSRGTGLSYEQYF.

The chain couples TRBV7-9 to TRBJ2-1; tentatively, D is TRBD1 (6 bases). V was pared by 5 bases and J by 5 bases, with 19 bases between. The CDR3 loop spans 16 amino acids. The germline gives CDR1 SEHNR, CDR2 FQNEAQ (reference sequence). CDR3 nucleotides: TGTGCCAGCAGCCAACCCAGGGGCTTTGGGCACAATGAGCAGTTCTTC. Its protein is CASSQPRGFGHNEQFF.

The V and J genes are TRBV10-1 and TRBJ2-3; 12 bases line up with TRBD2. In germline, CDR1 is WNHNN, CDR2 SYGVQD (reference sequence). The CDR3 runs to 17 residues. J lost 2 bases, V lost 3 bases, and 6 bases had no gene match. In DNA, the CDR3 is TGCGCCAGCAGTGAAGAAACTAGCGGGGGGCCCACAGATACGCAGTATTTT. This encodes CASSEETSGGPTDTQYF.

V gene TRBV5-6 combines with J gene TRBJ1-5; D is possibly TRBD1 (6 bases). The germline V and J ends were trimmed by 5 bases and 4 bases, with 13 bases remaining between them. The CDR3 extends over 14 amino acids. Germline V gives CDR1 SGHDT, CDR2 YYEEEE. This CDR3 is CASSSGQPNQPQHF. DNA for the CDR3: TGTGCCAGCAGTTCCGGACAGCCTAATCAGCCCCAGCATTTT. The full variable domain, with the rest looked up from reference TRBV5-6 and TRBJ1-5, is DAGVTQSPTHLIKTRGQQVTLRCSPKSGHDTVSWYQQALGQGPQFIFQYYEEEERQRGNFPDRFSGHQFPNYSSELNVNALLLGDSALYLCASSSGQPNQPQHFGDGTRLSIL.

V usage is TRBV13 and J usage is TRBJ2-7; D not certain. Germline loops: CDR1 PRHDT, CDR2 FYEKMQ (reference sequence). The CDR3 is made up of 15 amino acids. V shed 4 bases and J shed 2 bases, with 15 bases lying between them. The CDR3 bases are TGTGCCAGCAGCTCCCGGCGGATTGGGGCCTACGAGCAGTACTTC. Translated, it gives CASSSRRIGAYEQYF.

The gene calls are TRBV4-1 and TRBJ2-5, with 10 bases identical to TRBD2. Germline CDR1 reads MGHRA; CDR2 reads YSYEKL. The CDR3 is 15 amino acids. The V gene end was trimmed by 5 bases and the J gene end by 5 bases; junction bases not matched to a gene: 8. The CDR3 is CASSRSGGDSETQYF. The CDR3 DNA is TGCGCCAGCAGCAGAAGCGGGGGGGATTCGGAGACCCAGTACTTC.

Regarding this clone: This same CDR3 is encoded by further DNA sequences in the sample. V gene TRBV27 combines with J gene TRBJ1-1; the match to TRBD1 covers 7 bases. The CDR3 covers 14 residues. CDR1 is MNHEY and CDR2 is SMNVEV in the germline V gene (reference sequence). The V segment lost 3 bases and the J segment 5 bases; nucleotides outside the gene matches: 6. The chain's CDR3 is CASSLSGGVTEAFF. The CDR3 coding sequence is TGTGCCAGCAGTTTGTCAGGGGGAGTTACTGAAGCTTTCTTT.

This chain uses TRBV29-1 with TRBJ2-1; 7 nucleotides match TRBD2. Germline V gene data show CDR1 as SQVTM and CDR2 as ANQGSEA. After removal of 6 bases from V and 0 bases from J, the junction contained 2 bases not matched to a gene. The CDR3 consists of 13 residues. The CDR3 nucleotides are TGCAGCGTGCGCGGGAGCTCCTACAATGAGCAGTTCTTC. Protein sequence: CSVRGSSYNEQFF.

This sequence joins TRBV30 and TRBJ2-5; D is possibly TRBD1 (5 bases). The CDR3 runs 14 residues. The V gene's germline CDR1 is GTSNPN and CDR2 SVGIG (reference sequence). V was cut by 3 bases and J by 5 bases, with 16 bases left in between. CDR3 loop: CAWRGNMGRETQYF. Here the CDR3 DNA reads TGTGCCTGGAGGGGAAATATGGGGCGGGAGACCCAGTACTTC.

The gene calls are TRBV7-2 and TRBJ2-3; 10 nucleotides line up with TRBD2. CDR1 and CDR2 (germline): SGHTA, FQGNSA. V shed 1 base, J shed 3 bases, and the junction held 13 bases outside the gene matches. The CDR3 sequence is 19 residues long. The CDR3, as DNA: TGTGCCAGCAGCTTAGAAGTACGGCTAGCGGGGGTCGGGACAGATACGCAGTATTTT. Amino acid sequence: CASSLEVRLAGVGTDTQYF.

The chain recombines TRBV5-6 with TRBJ2-3; 7 bases are a match to TRBD2. Germline V gives CDR1 SGHDT, CDR2 YYEEEE. The CDR3 totals 13 residues. Trimming removed 6 bases from V and 4 bases from J; junction bases left unmatched: 5. The CDR3 nucleotides read TGTGCCAGCACGGGGGGAATGGCAGATACGCAGTATTTT. It encodes CASTGGMADTQYF. Full variable domain (missing parts from reference TRBV5-6 and TRBJ2-3): DAGVTQSPTHLIKTRGQQVTLRCSPKSGHDTVSWYQQALGQGPQFIFQYYEEEERQRGNFPDRFSGHQFPNYSSELNVNALLLGDSALYLCASTGGMADTQYFGPGTRLTVL.